Below, 26 T cell receptor beta chains from the same sample are listed, as sequenced in a study of beta chain features in type 1 diabetes. Expressed TCRB transcripts got sequenced, as all isolated RNA was reverse transcribed. TCRdb's table, derived via immunoSEQ multiplex PCR, lists solely in-frame clones and lacks some. The sample records approximately 18,000 clones, around 50% being singletons. The specimen was stem cell memory CD4+ T cells from blood. All receptors derive from a man aged 18-30 years in good health.

The V gene is TRBV19, the J gene TRBJ1-5; 7 nucleotides agree with TRBD1. The CDR3 totals 16 residues. CDR1 is LNHDA, CDR2 SQIVND, per germline (reference sequence). V lost 0 bases to trimming and J lost 11 bases; unmatched junction nucleotides: 13. CDR3 DNA: TGTGCCAGTAGTATAGACTTGAGGCAGGGGGTGATGTCCCAGCATTTT. The encoded protein is CASSIDLRQGVMSQHF. Full variable domain (missing parts from reference TRBV19 and TRBJ1-5): DGGITQSPKYLFRKEGQNVTLSCEQNLNHDAMYWYRQDPGQGLRLIYYSQIVNDFQKGDIAEGYSVSREKKESFPLTVTSAQKNPTAFYLCASSIDLRQGVMSQHFGDGTRLSIL.

In this sample, this clone turned up a few times. The chain recombines TRBV28 with TRBJ2-1; the D gene is possibly TRBD2 (6 bases). The germline V gene encodes CDR1 MDHEN and CDR2 SYDVKM. There are 16 residues in the CDR3. V lost 5 bases and J lost 4, with 18 bases in between. CDR3 DNA: TGTGCCAGCAGTCCCCGCCGGGACTGGACTTACAATGAGCAGTTCTTC. Residues: CASSPRRDWTYNEQFF.

This clone was observed a few times. The chain links TRBV19 to TRBJ1-2; the D gene is possibly TRBD1 (5 bases). CDR1 is LNHDA, CDR2 SQIVND, per germline (reference sequence). V lost 7 bases, J lost 8 bases, and 17 bases lay in between. The CDR3 has 13 residues. CDR3 coding DNA: TGTGCCAGTACGCAGGACACTTCGTTGGGCTACACCTTC. This gives the protein CASTQDTSLGYTF.

In this sample, this clone turned up a few times. This chain links TRBV28 with TRBJ2-7; 7 bases agree with TRBD2. With V trimmed by 3 bases and J by 5 bases, 10 bases remained unmatched. The CDR3 is 15 amino acids. From germline, CDR1 is MDHEN and CDR2 SYDVKM. The chain's CDR3 is CASSFGGGFSDEQYF. CDR3 nucleotides: TGTGCCAGCAGTTTTGGGGGGGGGTTTTCCGACGAGCAGTACTTC.

CDR3 nucleotide sequence: TGTGCCAGCAGCTTGGAATGGACAGGGGCTTCCTACGAGCAGTACTTC. It codes for CASSLEWTGASYEQYF. The chain carries TRBV5-4 and TRBJ2-7; 9 bases agree with TRBD1. The trim removed 0 bases at V and 1 base at J, leaving 5 bases unmatched. The CDR3 contains 16 residues. Germline V gene lookup returns CDR1 SGHNT and CDR2 YYREEE (reference sequence).

The V gene is TRBV7-8, the J gene TRBJ2-3; a weak D match, TRBD2 (6 bases). With 7 bases removed from V and 2 bases from J, the gap between germline ends came to 16 bases. Looked up from germline, CDR1 is SGHVS and CDR2 is FQNEAQ. This CDR3 is built from 15 residues. This CDR3 is CASKLIRLVTDTQYF. CDR3 sequence (DNA): TGTGCCAGCAAATTGATCCGACTAGTCACAGATACGCAGTATTTT.

The chain combines TRBV6-5 with TRBJ2-5; D is perhaps TRBD1 (6 bases). The V end lost 1 base, the J end lost 0 bases, and 12 bases lay between the germline ends. CDR1 is MNHEY, CDR2 SVGAGI, per germline. The CDR3 covers 16 residues. The CDR3 DNA sequence: TGTGCCAGCAGTTACTATACGGGACACAACCAAGAGACCCAGTACTTC. It codes for CASSYYTGHNQETQYF.

The V and J genes are TRBV11-1 and TRBJ2-5, with no clear D. The J call may be wrong; the DNA end is better matched by TRBJ2-7. This CDR3 is 13 amino acids long. Germline-derived CDR1 and CDR2 are SGHAT and FQDESV (reference sequence). The CDR3 bases are TGTGCCAGCAGCTTAGACAGCTCCTACGAGCAGTACTTC. Protein: CASSLDSSYEQYF.

In this sample, this clone turned up once. V gene TRBV5-4 combines with J gene TRBJ1-1, with D perhaps TRBD1 (5 bases). Germline CDR1 and CDR2: SGHNT and YYREEE (reference sequence). V lost 0 bases to trimming and J lost 5 bases, with 20 bases between them. The CDR3 has 17 amino acids. The CDR3 region has the DNA TGTGCCAGCAGCTTGGGGGGGGTTCGATTTGGGGATACTGAAGCTTTCTTT. Translation: CASSLGGVRFGDTEAFF.

A few counts support this clone. This rearrangement joins TRBV6-1 to TRBJ1-2; the match to TRBD1 covers 7 bases. This CDR3 is 13 amino acids long. CDR1 MNHNS and CDR2 SASEGT come from the germline V gene. The trim removed 6 bases at V and 7 bases at J, leaving 8 bases unmatched. CDR3 sequence: CASRRQGIGGYTF. The CDR3 DNA reads as TGTGCCAGCAGGCGACAGGGCATCGGTGGCTACACCTTC.

The chain couples TRBV5-4 to TRBJ2-1, with 13 bases that match TRBD2. The V gene end was trimmed by 4 bases and the J gene end by 9 bases; junction bases not matched to a gene: 7. The CDR3 runs to 15 residues. Germline V CDR1 and CDR2: SGHNT, YYREEE (reference sequence). In nucleotides, the CDR3 is TGTGCCAGCAGCCGAGGACTAGCGGGAGTTAGTGAGCAGTTCTTC. Protein: CASSRGLAGVSEQFF.

There are a few counts of this clone. The chain recombines TRBV30 with TRBJ2-3, with TRBD2 matching over 10 bases. This CDR3 is built from 16 residues. Trimming at V came to 2 bases and at J to 1 base, leaving 6 bases not matched to a gene. Germline V gene sequence: CDR1 GTSNPN, CDR2 SVGIG (reference sequence). The CDR3 DNA is TGTGCCTGGAGTATTGGACTAGCGGAGGGCACAGATACGCAGTATTTT. Translating gives CAWSIGLAEGTDTQYF.

The rearrangement links TRBV7-7 to TRBJ2-5; the match to TRBD1 covers 9 bases. The V gene's germline CDR1 is SSHAT and CDR2 FNYEAQ (reference sequence). This CDR3 comprises 16 residues. V gave up 0 bases and J gave up 5 bases; unmatched junction bases: 7. The CDR3 nucleotides read TGTGCCAGCAGCTTAGCGAGGGGACAGGGCGGGGAGACCCAGTACTTC. It translates to CASSLARGQGGETQYF.

The V call is TRBV30, the J call TRBJ2-2, with TRBD2 matching 7 bases. Trimming took 2 bases from V and 0 from J; bases not matched to a gene: 0. This CDR3 is 14 amino acids long. Germline loops: CDR1 GTSNPN, CDR2 SVGIG (reference sequence). CDR3 coding DNA: TGTGCCTGGAGTAGCGGGGCGAACACCGGGGAGCTGTTTTTT. It yields the protein CAWSSGANTGELFF.

This clone turned up a few times. J is TRBJ1-5 and V is TRBV18; 8 positions agree with TRBD1. Germline trimming cut 6 bases from V and 8 bases from J; bases unmatched to any gene: 9. Germline CDR1 reads KGHSH; CDR2 reads LQKENI. The CDR3 length is 14 residues. CDR3 in DNA: TGTGCCAGCTCGGCCGGGACAGGAGGTGAGCCCCAGCATTTT. It translates to CASSAGTGGEPQHF.

The chain uses TRBV15 and TRBJ1-6, with a tentative D call TRBD1 (5 bases). Per germline, CDR1 LNHNV and CDR2 YYDKDF (reference sequence). V was cut by 1 base and J by 8 bases, with 12 bases left in between. The CDR3 covers 15 residues. The CDR3: CATSRGGSGDSPLHF. The CDR3 DNA follows: TGTGCCACCAGCAGAGGGGGATCGGGGGATTCACCCCTCCACTTT.

CDR3 amino acids: CSVEDGGGQYF. CDR3 DNA sequence: TGCAGCGTTGAAGATGGGGGGGGGCAGTACTTC. V gene TRBV29-1 combines with J gene TRBJ2-7; 7 bases align to TRBD2. The CDR3 contains 11 residues. CDR1 and CDR2 (germline): SQVTM, ANQGSEA. J lost 9 bases, V lost 0 bases, and 2 bases had no gene match.

The chain is built from TRBV6-5 and TRBJ1-4; 7 bases line up with TRBD1. Germline lookup yields CDR1 MNHEY and CDR2 SVGAGI. The CDR3 is made up of 14 amino acids. The V and J ends lost 5 bases and 8 bases, in that order; junction bases with no gene match: 8. CDR3 region: CASSLTGVEEKLFF. The CDR3 DNA reads TGTGCCAGCAGTCTAACAGGGGTAGAGGAAAAACTGTTTTTT.

In its sample, this clone is medium-sized. This sequence joins TRBV7-2 and TRBJ2-7; D is unclear. V lost 1 base, J lost 2 bases, and 6 bases lay in between. CDR1 and CDR2 from the germline V gene are SGHTA and FQGNSA. The CDR3 covers 13 residues. The CDR3 DNA follows: TGTGCCAGCAGCTTAGACGGTCCCTACGAGCAGTACTTC. Amino acids: CASSLDGPYEQYF.

As concerns this clone: Other DNA sequences of this sample code for an identical CDR3. The chain couples TRBV7-3 to TRBJ1-1; tentatively, D is TRBD1 (5 bases). Looked up from germline, CDR1 is SGHTA and CDR2 is FQGTGA. The CDR3 totals 14 residues. Trimming shortened V by 5 bases and J by 4 bases, and 14 bases separated the two germline ends. The CDR3 reads CASSRQSDSTEAFF. The CDR3 DNA sequence: TGTGCCAGCAGCCGGCAATCCGACAGCACTGAAGCTTTCTTT.

V is TRBV28 and J is TRBJ2-1, with 15 bases aligning to TRBD2. With V trimmed by 6 bases and J by 0 bases, 3 bases remained unmatched. This CDR3 region has 17 residues. Germline CDR1 and CDR2: MDHEN and SYDVKM. As DNA, the CDR3 is TGTGCCAGCAGGGGGACTAGCGGGGGGCTCTCCTACAATGAGCAGTTCTTC. Its translation: CASRGTSGGLSYNEQFF.

The genes are TRBV9 and TRBJ2-2; TRBD1 is a possible D gene (5 bases). The CDR3 extends over 15 amino acids. V gave up 0 bases and J gave up 6 bases, with 12 bases separating them. Germline V lookup: CDR1 SGDLS, CDR2 YYNGEE. The CDR3 DNA reads TGTGCCAGCAGCGTAGACAGGTACCCTCCCGGGGAGCTGTTTTTT. Translating it yields CASSVDRYPPGELFF.

The chain has TRBV7-8 and TRBJ1-2, with no clear D. The CDR3 spans 13 residues. Germline V gene sequence: CDR1 SGHVS, CDR2 FQNEAQ. Deletions cut 1 base from V and 1 base from J, with 4 bases between. The CDR3 here is CASSLDNNYGYTF. In DNA form, the CDR3 reads TGTGCCAGCAGCTTAGACAATAACTATGGCTACACCTTC.

This chain uses TRBV6-5 with TRBJ2-7, with 7 bases matching TRBD2. Germline values: CDR1 MNHEY, CDR2 SVGAGI. Trimming took 6 bases from V and 2 from J; bases not matched to a gene: 4. This CDR3 spans 13 amino acids. CDR3 protein: CASRSGNPYEQYF. CDR3 DNA: TGTGCCAGCAGGAGCGGGAACCCCTACGAGCAGTACTTC.

The rearrangement joins TRBV9 to TRBJ2-5, with 8 positions matching TRBD2. Judging by the DNA end, TRBJ2-7 fits better; the J call may be wrong. The CDR3 has 15 amino acids. CDR1 is SGDLS, CDR2 YYNGEE, per germline. This CDR3 reads CASSKAGVSTSEQYF. CDR3 coding DNA: TGTGCCAGCAGCAAAGCGGGGGTATCGACTAGCGAGCAGTACTTC.

V and J are TRBV11-3 and TRBJ2-2, with a weak D call TRBD1 (6 bases). The CDR3 extends over 17 amino acids. Trimming pared 4 bases from V and 6 bases from J, leaving 21 bases between. CDR1 and CDR2 from the germline V gene are SGHNT and YENEEA. The chain's CDR3 is CASSSLGAGNSPGELFF. CDR3 sequence (DNA): TGTGCCAGCAGCTCCCTGGGGGCAGGGAACAGCCCCGGGGAGCTGTTTTTT. Drawing the rest from reference TRBV11-3 and TRBJ2-2, the complete variable domain is EAGVVQSPRYKIIEKKQPVAFWCNPISGHNTLYWYLQNLGQGPELLIRYENEEAVDDSQLPKDRFSAERLKGVDSTLKIQPAELGDSAVYLCASSSLGAGNSPGELFFGEGSRLTVL.